This T cell receptor beta chain was retrieved from a study of CD8 T cells in Susac syndrome. RNA was extracted with the RNeasy kit, and a quantity of 0.5 to 1 ug was reverse transcribed using random hexamers. From the immunoSEQ multiplex PCR reads, TCRdb called clonotypes with MiXCR, one entry per CDR3 protein. This table holds about 83,000 distinct CDR3 sequences, just under 95% found once. The CDR3 totals 15 residues. Per the germline V gene, CDR1 is SQVTM and CDR2 is ANQGSEA. Trimming at V came to 4 bases and at J to 4 bases, leaving 11 bases not matched to a gene. Sequencing was carried out using CD8+ T cells from PBMCs. The clonotype originates from a human donor with Susac syndrome. The genes are TRBV29-1 and TRBJ2-7; 9 bases map to TRBD1. Written as DNA, the CDR3 is TGCAGCGTTGGCTACTCACAGGGGGCTCGGTACGAGCAGTACTTC. This codes for CSVGYSQGARYEQYF.